The rows below give T cell receptor beta chains drawn from one sample of a study of blood T cell repertoires in COVID-19. The method was immunoSEQ multiplex PCR; TCRdb's version includes in-frame clones alone and lacks a portion of them. Of 250,000 or so clones listed, around 89% are singletons. Input material: peripheral blood. The receptors derive from an older woman with COVID-19, enrolled during active disease. The CDR3 runs from the conserved cysteine through the conserved F or W. A D gene is named only where the DNA matches it firmly. Not every row has a clone size; where given, it reads once, few, many or a size class.

D gene	clone size	V gene	J gene	CDR3 DNA	CDR3 protein
TRBD1	-	TRBV6-2/TRBV6-3	TRBJ1-5	TGTGCCAGCAGTTACGGGTCGGGGACAGGTAATCAGCCCCAGCATTTT	CASSYGSGTGNQPQHF
-	-	TRBV7-2	TRBJ1-1	TGTGCCAGCAGCCCCCAGGAAAGTTGGAAAGCTTTCTTT	CASSPQESWKAFF
TRBD1	-	TRBV3-1/TRBV3-2	TRBJ1-1	TGTGCCAGCAGCCCGGGACAGGGGGGTGAAGCTTTCTTT	CASSPGQGGEAFF
TRBD1	-	TRBV6-6	TRBJ1-2	TGTGCCAGCAGGGAGACAGGGATAAACTATGGCTACACCTTC	CASRETGINYGYTF
-	-	TRBV18	TRBJ1-4	TGTGCCAGCTCAGCGAGACAGGAGAAACTGTTTTTT	CASSARQEKLFF
TRBD1	-	TRBV7-3	TRBJ1-6	TGTGCCAGCAGCTTCGGAACAGGGGGGCATTCACCCCTCCACTTT	CASSFGTGGHSPLHF
TRBD2	-	TRBV6-2/TRBV6-3	TRBJ2-7	TGTGCCAGCAGTTACTCGCTCGGGGGGGGGCTCTACGAGCAGTACTTC	CASSYSLGGGLYEQYF
-	once	TRBV4-3	TRBJ1-1	TGCGCCAGCAGCCAGCTAAGGGAGGGTTCAGAAGCTTTCTTT	CASSQLREGSEAFF
-	-	TRBV7-6	TRBJ1-6	TGTGCCAGCAGCGCAGGGACGGGGGCACCCCTCCACTTT	CASSAGTGAPLHF
-	-	TRBV12-3/TRBV12-4	TRBJ1-1	TGTGCCAGCAGTTTTGACAGGAACACTGAAGCTTTCTTT	CASSFDRNTEAFF
-	-	TRBV18	TRBJ1-1	TGTGCCAGCTCATCCTACAGGGCAGGGTCTTTGGGATTTTCTGAAGCTTTCTTT	CASSSYRAGSLGFSEAFF
TRBD1	-	TRBV3-1/TRBV3-2	TRBJ1-1	TGTGCCAGCTCTTTGACAGGGGTCCCTGAAGCTTTCTTT	CASSLTGVPEAFF
TRBD1	-	TRBV6-2/TRBV6-3	TRBJ1-5	TGTGCCAGCAGTTACTCGACAGGGTGGCAGCCCCAGCATTTT	CASSYSTGWQPQHF
-	-	TRBV19	TRBJ1-2	TGTGCCAGTAGTCAAAGCAGGGGAATCGACTATGGCTACACCTTC	CASSQSRGIDYGYTF
-	-	TRBV20-1	TRBJ2-2	TGCAGTGCTAGTCCTTCTAGGACCGGGGAGCTGTTTTTT	CSASPSRTGELFF
-	once	TRBV29-1	TRBJ1-1	TGCAGCGTGATTCCCGTGGGGAGGCCTGAAGCTTTCTTT	CSVIPVGRPEAFF
TRBD2	-	TRBV25-1	TRBJ2-5	TGTGCCAGCAGTGAATGGCGGGGGGGCCAAGAGACCCAGTACTTC	CASSEWRGGQETQYF
-	-	TRBV5-4	TRBJ1-2	TGTGCCAGCAGCTTGAATGCAGGGATCTATGGCTACACCTTC	CASSLNAGIYGYTF
-	-	TRBV10-1	TRBJ1-4	TGCGCCAGCAGTCAAGGGGAGGGTGAAAAACTGTTTTTT	CASSQGEGEKLFF
-	-	TRBV9	TRBJ1-3	TGTGCCAGCAGCGTAGGTTCAGGCAGCTCTGGAAACACCATATATTTT	CASSVGSGSSGNTIYF
TRBD1	-	TRBV4-3	TRBJ2-7	TGCGCCAGCAGCCAACGCGGACAGGGTTACGAGCAGTACTTC	CASSQRGQGYEQYF
-	-	TRBV4-1	TRBJ1-5	TGCGCCAGCAGCCAAGATTTCGGCAGGCTCAATCAGCCCCAGCATTTT	CASSQDFGRLNQPQHF
-	-	TRBV6-5	TRBJ1-4	TGTGCCAGCAGTTACACCGCCGGACAGAATGAAAAACTGTTTTTT	CASSYTAGQNEKLFF
TRBD2	-	TRBV5-1	TRBJ2-1	TGCGCCAGCAGCCTTGATAGCGGGGGGGCGGTGAATGAGCAGTTCTTC	CASSLDSGGAVNEQFF
-	-	TRBV7-8	TRBJ2-7	TGTGCCAGCAGCTCTGGGTTTGGAGGTAACGAGCAGTACTTC	CASSSGFGGNEQYF
-	-	TRBV7-9	TRBJ1-6	TGTGCCAGCAACAGGGACTCCTATAATTCACCCCTCCACTTT	CASNRDSYNSPLHF
-	-	TRBV7-9	TRBJ1-6	TGTGCCAGCAGCTTAGGACAGGATAATTCACCCCTCCACTTT	CASSLGQDNSPLHF
-	-	TRBV19	TRBJ2-6	TGTGCCAGTATTATGACTCAGGGCTCTGGGGCCAACGTCCTGACTTTC	CASIMTQGSGANVLTF
-	-	TRBV29-1	TRBJ1-2	TGCAGCGTTCAATCCATAGACTATGGCTACACCTTC	CSVQSIDYGYTF
-	-	TRBV19	TRBJ1-1	TGTGCCAGTATTCGTTGGGGGCGGAACACTGAAGCTTTCTTT	CASIRWGRNTEAFF
TRBD1	-	TRBV5-4	TRBJ1-4	TGTGCCAGCAGCTTGGGAGGGACAGGGTTTGAAAAACTGTTTTTT	CASSLGGTGFEKLFF
-	-	TRBV2	TRBJ1-1	TGTGCCAGCAGTGAAAATGGGGGGAGGATTTTCTTT	CASSENGGRIFF
-	-	TRBV5-1	TRBJ2-7	TGCGCCAGCAGCTTGGACAGGGATTACGAGCAGTACTTC	CASSLDRDYEQYF
-	-	TRBV5-1	TRBJ1-4	TGCGCCAGCAGCTTACAGGGCGGGACTAATGAAAAACTGTTTTTT	CASSLQGGTNEKLFF
-	-	TRBV28	TRBJ2-5	TGTGCCAGCGGGCCGGCGACCCAGTACTTC	CASGPATQYF